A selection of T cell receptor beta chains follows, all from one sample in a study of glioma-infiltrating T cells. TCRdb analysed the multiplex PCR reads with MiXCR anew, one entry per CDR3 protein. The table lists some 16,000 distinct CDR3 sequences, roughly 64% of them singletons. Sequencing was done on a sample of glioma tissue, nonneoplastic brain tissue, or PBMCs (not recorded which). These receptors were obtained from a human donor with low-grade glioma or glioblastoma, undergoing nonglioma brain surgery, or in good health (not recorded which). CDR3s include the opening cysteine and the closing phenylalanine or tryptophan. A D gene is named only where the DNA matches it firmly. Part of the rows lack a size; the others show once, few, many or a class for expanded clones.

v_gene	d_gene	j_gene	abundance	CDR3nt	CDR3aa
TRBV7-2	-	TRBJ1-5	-	TGTGCCAGCAGCTTCTACGGATATAATCAGCCCCAGCATTTT	CASSFYGYNQPQHF
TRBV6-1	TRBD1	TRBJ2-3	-	TGTGCCAGCAGCACGACAGGGATCACAGATACGCAGTATTTT	CASSTTGITDTQYF
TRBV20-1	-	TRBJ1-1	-	TGCAGTGCTAGGGTACAGGGCACTGAAGCTTTCTTT	CSARVQGTEAFF
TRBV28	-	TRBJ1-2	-	TGTGCCAGCAGTTTTCCGGATGGCTACACCTTC	CASSFPDGYTF
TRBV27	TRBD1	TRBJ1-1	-	TGTGCCAGCAGTTTATTCACAGGGGGCCTGAACACTGAAGCTTTCTTT	CASSLFTGGLNTEAFF
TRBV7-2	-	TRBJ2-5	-	TGTGCCAGCACTCGAGCGGCGAACAGCCAAGAGACCCAGTACTTC	CASTRAANSQETQYF
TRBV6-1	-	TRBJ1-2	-	TGTGCCAGCGTCGACCCGGGACGGCTATACTATGGCTACACCTTC	CASVDPGRLYYGYTF
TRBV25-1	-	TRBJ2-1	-	TGTGCCAGCAGTCCCTACAATAAGCAGTTTTTC	CASSPYNKQFF
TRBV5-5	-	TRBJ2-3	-	TGTGCCAGCAGCTTGGCAACGGAGTTCGCGGGGCGCACAGATACGCAGTATTTT	CASSLATEFAGRTDTQYF
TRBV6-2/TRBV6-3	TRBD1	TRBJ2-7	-	TGTGCCAGCAGTCATGGACAGGGTCAGTACTTC	CASSHGQGQYF
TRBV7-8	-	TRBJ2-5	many	TGTGCCAGCAGCTTCAGAGGGCAGGGAGGCGAGACCCAGTACTTC	CASSFRGQGGETQYF
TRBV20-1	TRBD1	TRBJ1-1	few	TGCAGGGCGGGACAGAGCCAACCCACTGAAGCTTTCTTT	CRAGQSQPTEAFF
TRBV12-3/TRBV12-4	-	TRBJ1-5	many	TGTGCCAGCCAGGGGACTTATAGCAATCAGCCCCAGCATTTT	CASQGTYSNQPQHF
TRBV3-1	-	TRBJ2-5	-	TGTGCCAGCAGCCAAGATGCAGGGGGGCAGGAGACCCAGTACTTC	CASSQDAGGQETQYF
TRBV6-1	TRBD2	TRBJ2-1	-	TGTGCTAGCGGCTCCGGGACTAGCGATTACAATGAGCAGTTCTTC	CASGSGTSDYNEQFF
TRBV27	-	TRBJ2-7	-	TGTGCCAGCAGTTTATCAACCCTCGACAGGCCCTACGAGCAGTACTTC	CASSLSTLDRPYEQYF
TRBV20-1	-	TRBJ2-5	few	TGCAGTGCTAGAGAGGGGACACACCAAGAGACCCAGTACTTC	CSAREGTHQETQYF
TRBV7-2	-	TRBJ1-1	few	TGTGCCAGCAGCTTATTAGGAGCCTCGAACACTGAAGCTTTCTTT	CASSLLGASNTEAFF
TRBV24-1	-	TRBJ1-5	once	TGTGCCACCAGTAGTGACAGAAGCAATCAGCCCCAGCATTTT	CATSSDRSNQPQHF
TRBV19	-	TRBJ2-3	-	TGTGCCAGTAGTATAGGCATGGCAGATACGCAGTATTTT	CASSIGMADTQYF
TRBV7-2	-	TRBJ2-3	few	TGTGCCAGCAGCGTAGTAGTCACGGATACGCAGTATTTT	CASSVVVTDTQYF
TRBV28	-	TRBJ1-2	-	TGTGCCAGCAGTTCGCCAGCGGCCATCCCTAATTACTATGGCTACACCTTC	CASSSPAAIPNYYGYTF
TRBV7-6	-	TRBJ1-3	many	TGTGCCAGCAGCCCTAAACCCGGGAGTTCTGGAAACACCATATATTTT	CASSPKPGSSGNTIYF
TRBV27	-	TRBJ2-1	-	TGTGCCAGCAGTTTAGGAGCGAACAATGAGCAGTTCTTC	CASSLGANNEQFF
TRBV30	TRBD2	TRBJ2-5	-	TGTGCCTGGAGTGAAGGCGGGAGCTTGTCAGAGACCCAGTACTTC	CAWSEGGSLSETQYF
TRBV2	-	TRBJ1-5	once	TGTGCCAGCAGTGAACAGGGGACCTTGAATCAGCCCCAGCATTTT	CASSEQGTLNQPQHF
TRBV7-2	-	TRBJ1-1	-	TGTGCCAGCAGCCCCCGCGGACTGTCGAACACTGAAGCTTTCTTT	CASSPRGLSNTEAFF